The rows below give T cell receptor beta chains drawn from one sample of a study of primary melanoma T cells and metastatic recurrence. The repertoire was sequenced with immunoSEQ multiplex PCR; TCRdb's copy has only in-frame clones and lacks some. Found here are about 300 clones, less than 85% of them singletons; the top ten hold 13% to 15%. The sequenced sample consisted of melanoma tumor tissue. The receptors stem from a human donor with melanoma. CDR3s include the opening cysteine and the closing phenylalanine or tryptophan. Each record gives: D gene, J gene, clone size, V gene, CDR3 DNA, CDR3 protein. D genes are given only for firm matches. Size values are once, few and many counts, or a class for expanded clones, and some rows have none.

D: TRBD2; J: TRBJ2-1; size: few; V: TRBV12-5; DNA: TGTGCCAGCAAGGTTGGGACTAGCGGATACAATGAGCAGTTCTTC; CDR3: CASKVGTSGYNEQFF
D: .; J: TRBJ2-1; size: few; V: TRBV30; DNA: TGTGCCTGGTCCCAGATTTACAATGAGCAGTTCTTC; CDR3: CAWSQIYNEQFF
D: .; J: TRBJ1-3; size: .; V: TRBV19; DNA: TGTGCCAGTAGCCGGGACACCTCAAGTGGCACTGGAAACACCATATATTTT; CDR3: CASSRDTSSGTGNTIYF
D: .; J: TRBJ2-5; size: .; V: TRBV11-3; DNA: TGTGCCAGCAGCTTCCTAGAATCTCAAGAGACCCAGTACTTC; CDR3: CASSFLESQETQYF
D: .; J: TRBJ1-4; size: .; V: TRBV30; DNA: TGTGCCTGGAGTGCCCCCAGTTTTAATGAAAAACTGTTTTTT; CDR3: CAWSAPSFNEKLFF
D: .; J: TRBJ2-7; size: few; V: TRBV23-1; DNA: TGCGCCAGCAGTCGGGGGGACAAATACGAGCAGTACTTC; CDR3: CASSRGDKYEQYF
D: .; J: TRBJ2-6; size: .; V: TRBV11-3; DNA: TGTGCCAGCATGCGGTCACAAAGTCGGGCCAACGTCCTGACTTTC; CDR3: CASMRSQSRANVLTF
D: TRBD1; J: TRBJ2-3; size: .; V: TRBV19; DNA: TGTGCCAGCCGTCCGGGACAGAGGTTTGGTACAGATACGCAGTATTTT; CDR3: CASRPGQRFGTDTQYF
D: .; J: TRBJ1-2; size: .; V: TRBV14; DNA: TGTGCCAGCAGCCAAGTTCAGGGCTATGGCTACACCTTC; CDR3: CASSQVQGYGYTF
D: .; J: TRBJ2-3; size: .; V: TRBV7-5; DNA: TGTGCCAGCAGCTTGACAGGGCTGGGAGATACGCAGTATTTT; CDR3: CASSLTGLGDTQYF
D: .; J: TRBJ2-2; size: .; V: TRBV29-1; DNA: TGCAGCGTCACTTATCCGAACACCGGGGAGCTGTTTTTT; CDR3: CSVTYPNTGELFF
D: TRBD2; J: TRBJ2-7; size: .; V: TRBV14; DNA: TGTGCCAGCAGCCAAAGGAGAGCGGGACTTTTCGAGCAGTACTTC; CDR3: CASSQRRAGLFEQYF
D: TRBD1; J: TRBJ2-3; size: .; V: TRBV6-8; DNA: TGTGCCAGCAGCCTATACCGGGACAGGGGCACAGATACGCAGTATTTT; CDR3: CASSLYRDRGTDTQYF
D: .; J: TRBJ2-5; size: .; V: TRBV18; DNA: TGTGCCAGCTCACCGGAGGTATCGCGGGGATTCCAAGAGACCCAGTACTTC; CDR3: CASSPEVSRGFQETQYF